Given below is one T cell receptor (beta chain) in context. CDR3 length: 18 amino acids. V trimming: 5 bases; J trimming: 3 bases; junction bases outside the gene matches: 16. Germline CDR1 reads SGHRS; CDR2 reads YFSETQ. These data belong to a study of technical replicates of blood from a handful of donors. The protocol was immunoSEQ multiplex PCR, while the TCRdb copy is restricted to in-frame clones and leaves out a portion. Found here are tens of thousands of clones, approximately 93% of them singletons; the top ten hold 0.24%. The sample was T cells isolated from PBMCs. This sequence joins TRBV5-1 and TRBJ2-2, with 7 bases lining up with TRBD1. The TCR sequence derives from a human donor in good health. CDR3 loop: CASSSIKSDRSYTGELFF. DNA of the CDR3: TGCGCCAGCAGTTCTATAAAATCGGACAGGTCCTACACCGGGGAGCTGTTTTTT.